Listed below are T cell receptor beta chains from one sample, sequenced in a study of Ad26.COV2.S vaccination and SARS-CoV-2 variants. The assay was immunoSEQ multiplex PCR, and TCRdb's table has in-frame clones only and misses some. The sample has about 350,000 clones, approximately 81% seen once; the top ten hold 2.5% to 3.5%. This specimen was peripheral blood, taken in a trial of Ad26.COV2.S vaccine versus placebo. These receptors all come from a person between 18 and 65 years old who received the Ad26.COV2.S COVID-19 vaccine or a placebo. The CDR3 runs from the conserved cysteine through the conserved F or W. The D gene is left open where the match is weak. Expanded clones get a size class; other rows say once, few or many, or leave the size out.

V gene: TRBV6-2/TRBV6-3; J gene: TRBJ2-7; D gene: -; clone size: -; CDR3 protein: CASSRTRTVSYEQYF; CDR3 DNA: TGTGCCAGCAGTCGAACTCGGACGGTCTCCTACGAGCAGTACTTC
V gene: TRBV28; J gene: TRBJ2-3; D gene: TRBD2; clone size: -; CDR3 protein: CASSQLAGVSTDTQYF; CDR3 DNA: TGTGCCAGCAGCCAACTAGCGGGAGTGAGCACAGATACGCAGTATTTT
V gene: TRBV14; J gene: TRBJ2-7; D gene: -; clone size: -; CDR3 protein: CASSQAVLGRGSYEQYF; CDR3 DNA: TGTGCCAGCAGCCAAGCGGTGCTGGGGAGAGGCTCCTACGAGCAGTACTTC
V gene: TRBV18; J gene: TRBJ1-5; D gene: -; clone size: -; CDR3 protein: CASSGQTGGGQPQHF; CDR3 DNA: TGTGCCAGCTCAGGTCAAACAGGCGGCGGGCAGCCCCAGCATTTT
V gene: TRBV5-8; J gene: TRBJ2-2; D gene: TRBD1; clone size: -; CDR3 protein: CASSADRVDTGELFF; CDR3 DNA: TGTGCCAGCAGCGCGGACAGGGTGGACACCGGGGAGCTGTTTTTT
V gene: TRBV5-1; J gene: TRBJ1-3; D gene: -; clone size: -; CDR3 protein: CASSQTNRQVDTIYF; CDR3 DNA: TGCGCCAGCAGCCAGACGAACAGACAGGTGGACACCATATATTTT
V gene: TRBV6-2/TRBV6-3; J gene: TRBJ2-1; D gene: -; clone size: many; CDR3 protein: CASSLAFYNEQFF; CDR3 DNA: TGTGCCAGCAGTTTAGCCTTCTACAATGAGCAGTTCTTC
V gene: TRBV6-5; J gene: TRBJ2-7; D gene: -; clone size: -; CDR3 protein: CASKSHSYEQYF; CDR3 DNA: TGTGCCAGCAAGAGTCACTCCTACGAGCAGTACTTC
V gene: TRBV10-3; J gene: TRBJ2-5; D gene: -; clone size: -; CDR3 protein: CAISEGTARETQYF; CDR3 DNA: TGTGCCATCAGTGAGGGAACAGCTCGGGAGACCCAGTACTTC
V gene: TRBV13; J gene: TRBJ1-4; D gene: -; clone size: few; CDR3 protein: CASRRTPEKLFF; CDR3 DNA: TGTGCCAGCAGAAGGACACCTGAAAAACTGTTTTTT
V gene: TRBV5-6; J gene: TRBJ2-6; D gene: -; clone size: few; CDR3 protein: CASSFGVSGANVLTF; CDR3 DNA: TGTGCCAGCAGCTTTGGGGTCTCTGGGGCCAACGTCCTGACTTTC
V gene: TRBV2; J gene: TRBJ1-6; D gene: -; clone size: -; CDR3 protein: CASSAAGHRSPLHF; CDR3 DNA: TGTGCCAGCAGTGCTGCTGGGCATAGATCACCCCTCCACTTT
V gene: TRBV18; J gene: TRBJ1-4; D gene: -; clone size: few; CDR3 protein: CASSRGLTNEKLFF; CDR3 DNA: TGTGCCAGCTCAAGGGGGTTAACTAATGAAAAACTGTTTTTT
V gene: TRBV6-2/TRBV6-3; J gene: TRBJ2-7; D gene: -; clone size: once; CDR3 protein: CASSRDYEQYF; CDR3 DNA: TGTGCCAGCAGTAGGGACTACGAGCAGTACTTC
V gene: TRBV4-1; J gene: TRBJ2-1; D gene: -; clone size: -; CDR3 protein: CASSPGTGSSYNEQFF; CDR3 DNA: TGCGCCAGCAGCCCCGGAACAGGGAGCTCCTACAATGAGCAGTTCTTC
V gene: TRBV9; J gene: TRBJ2-7; D gene: -; clone size: -; CDR3 protein: CASSAGQQDRIHEQYF; CDR3 DNA: TGTGCCAGCAGCGCCGGACAACAGGATAGGATCCACGAGCAGTACTTC
V gene: TRBV5-1; J gene: TRBJ1-1; D gene: -; clone size: -; CDR3 protein: CASSAEGNTEAFF; CDR3 DNA: TGCGCCAGCAGTGCTGAGGGTAACACTGAAGCTTTCTTT
V gene: TRBV7-9; J gene: TRBJ2-1; D gene: -; clone size: many; CDR3 protein: CASSFRTLNEQFF; CDR3 DNA: TGTGCCAGCAGCTTTAGAACACTCAATGAGCAGTTCTTC
V gene: TRBV19; J gene: TRBJ2-5; D gene: TRBD1; clone size: -; CDR3 protein: CASTQGAQETQYF; CDR3 DNA: TGTGCCAGTACTCAGGGGGCCCAAGAGACCCAGTACTTC
V gene: TRBV3-1/TRBV3-2; J gene: TRBJ2-2; D gene: TRBD2; clone size: -; CDR3 protein: CASSPSGGGGNTGELFF; CDR3 DNA: TGTGCCAGCAGCCCCTCGGGAGGCGGGGGGAACACCGGGGAGCTGTTTTTT
V gene: TRBV30; J gene: TRBJ1-6; D gene: -; clone size: -; CDR3 protein: CAWRPGANSALHF; CDR3 DNA: TGTGCCTGGAGGCCAGGGGCCAACTCAGCCCTCCACTTT
V gene: TRBV4-3; J gene: TRBJ1-2; D gene: -; clone size: -; CDR3 protein: CASSPENNYGYTF; CDR3 DNA: TGCGCCAGCAGCCCGGAAAATAACTATGGCTACACCTTC
V gene: TRBV18; J gene: TRBJ2-7; D gene: -; clone size: -; CDR3 protein: CASSPALDYEQYF; CDR3 DNA: TGTGCCAGCTCACCTGCGCTTGATTACGAGCAGTACTTC